Sequencing of this T cell receptor beta chain was carried out in a study of cytomegalovirus exposure and HLA in healthy donors. Background on the study: A later analysis reported the same platform for the 120 validation repertoires and the approximately 640 first-cohort repertoires.

TCRdb's copy holds only in-frame clones and misses some; the assay was immunoSEQ multiplex PCR. The sample lists approximately 170,000 clones, about 89% occurring once. For this clone: The antigen is not known.

The CDR3 contains 14 residues. Germline-derived CDR1 and CDR2 are SGHVS and FNYEAQ. Trimming removed 4 bases from V and 3 bases from J; junction bases left unmatched: 3. Study-wide findings and caveats: The study found most TCR sequences rare, yet found some public TCRs in many donors. Per published reports, the classifier diagnosed cytomegalovirus status with high specificity and sensitivity.

The validation cohort, a group of under 150 subjects, included the donors and was separate from the roughly 620-subject first cohort. This chain connects TRBV7-6 to TRBJ2-5, with 9 bases fitting TRBD2. This TCR was recovered from a woman aged 18 to 35 in good health and CMV-seropositive. Source material: PBMCs. The CDR3 is CASSSGTSKETQYF. CDR3 DNA: TGTGCCAGCAGCTCGGGGACTAGCAAAGAGACCCAGTACTTC.